Given below is one T cell receptor (beta chain) in context. The CD8+ and CD4+ T cells were isolated magnetically using a negative isolation approach, whereas the TEMRA cells were enriched by FACS. RNA amounts of about 0.5 to 1 ug underwent reverse transcription with random hexamers. A single record per CDR3 protein comes from TCRdb applying MiXCR to the immunoSEQ multiplex PCR reads. The profile shows approximately 150,000 distinct CDR3 sequences, approximately 93% of them singletons. The data were taken from a study of CD8 T cells in Susac syndrome. Germline-derived CDR1 and CDR2 are SGHDN and FVKESK. The length of the CDR3 is 16 residues. Trimming took off 3 bases at V and 0 bases at J, with 13 bases between the two ends.

The V and J genes are TRBV14 and TRBJ2-3; tentatively, D is TRBD1 (5 bases). The receptor was derived from a human donor with multiple sclerosis. Sequencing was done on a sample of CD4+ T cells from PBMCs. CDR3 coding DNA: TGTGCCAGCAGCCATAAACCAGGGCTCAGCACAGATACGCAGTATTTT. Protein: CASSHKPGLSTDTQYF.